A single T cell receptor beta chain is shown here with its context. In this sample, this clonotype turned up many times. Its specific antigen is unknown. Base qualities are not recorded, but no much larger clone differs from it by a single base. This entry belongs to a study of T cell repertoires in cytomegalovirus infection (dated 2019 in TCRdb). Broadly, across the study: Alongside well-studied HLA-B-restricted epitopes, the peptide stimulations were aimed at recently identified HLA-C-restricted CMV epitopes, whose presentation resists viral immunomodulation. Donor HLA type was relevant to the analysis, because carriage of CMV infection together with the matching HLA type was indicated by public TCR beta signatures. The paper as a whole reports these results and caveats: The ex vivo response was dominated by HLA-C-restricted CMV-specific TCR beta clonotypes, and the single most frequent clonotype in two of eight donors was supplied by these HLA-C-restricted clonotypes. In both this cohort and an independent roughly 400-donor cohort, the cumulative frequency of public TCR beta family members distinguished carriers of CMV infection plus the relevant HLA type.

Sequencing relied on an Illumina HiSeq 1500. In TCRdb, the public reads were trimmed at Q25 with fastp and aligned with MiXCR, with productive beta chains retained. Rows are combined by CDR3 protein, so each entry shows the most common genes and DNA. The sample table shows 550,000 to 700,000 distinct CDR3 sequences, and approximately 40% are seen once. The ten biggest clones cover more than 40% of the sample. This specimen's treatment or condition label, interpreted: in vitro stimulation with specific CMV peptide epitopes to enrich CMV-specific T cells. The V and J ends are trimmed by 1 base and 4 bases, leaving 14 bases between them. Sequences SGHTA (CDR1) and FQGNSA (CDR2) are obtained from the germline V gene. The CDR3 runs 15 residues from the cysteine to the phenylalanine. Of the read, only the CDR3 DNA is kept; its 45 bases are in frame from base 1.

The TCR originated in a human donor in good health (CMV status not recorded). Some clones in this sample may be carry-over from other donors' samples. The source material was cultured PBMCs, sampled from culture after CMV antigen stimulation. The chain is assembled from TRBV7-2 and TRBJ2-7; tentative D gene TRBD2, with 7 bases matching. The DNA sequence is TGTGCCAGCAGCTTAGGGGGGGGCTTTGGTTACGAGCAGTACTTC. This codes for CASSLGGGFGYEQYF.